Reported below is one T cell receptor (beta chain). These data originate in a study of T cell changes during pregnancy in multiple sclerosis. Only in-frame clones appear in the TCRdb table, and some are missing; sequencing was by immunoSEQ multiplex PCR. The table has 50,000 to 80,000 clones, over 75% seen once. This CDR3 is 15 amino acids long. The V segment lost 4 bases and the J segment 4 bases; nucleotides outside the gene matches: 4. The germline V gene encodes CDR1 SGDLS and CDR2 YYNGEE. The clonotype was recovered from a female donor with multiple sclerosis, enrolled in a pregnancy study. V is TRBV9 and J is TRBJ2-1; 11 bases map to TRBD2. The sample in question was CD8+ T cells from peripheral blood mononuclear cells, obtained before pregnancy. The CDR3 coding sequence is TGTGCCAGCAGCCCGACTAGCGGGGAGTACAATGAGCAGTTCTTC. Residues: CASSPTSGEYNEQFF.